This T cell receptor (beta chain) was captured in a study of human T cells and chemical hapten exposure. Study context: Variability of per-sample TCR yields stemmed mainly from small differences in pooled library volume.

It was unfractionated whole blood from which total RNA was extracted. The V end lost 5 bases, the J end lost 1 base, and 26 bases lay between the germline ends. There are 19 residues in the CDR3. Per the germline V gene, CDR1 is MDHEN and CDR2 is SYDVKM. Individual cDNA molecules in this library carried unique molecular identifiers. Each CDR3 protein is one row after TCRdb ran MiXCR on the 5' RACE reads. In the table there are 75,000 or so distinct CDR3 sequences, around a sixth of which are singletons. The rearrangement links TRBV28 to TRBJ1-1, with D unresolved. The TCR sequence derives from a female donor in good health. Here the CDR3 reads CASSPIPGKIPSKNTEAFF. The CDR3 DNA sequence: TGTGCCAGCAGTCCCATTCCGGGCAAGATACCCTCTAAGAACACTGAAGCTTTCTTT.